These T cell receptor beta chains were read from a single sample in a study of cytomegalovirus exposure and HLA in healthy donors. Generated by immunoSEQ multiplex PCR, the TCRdb table keeps only in-frame clones and is missing some. The sample lists approximately 170,000 clones; roughly 79% were seen once. Sequences were obtained from PBMCs. The receptors originated from a young man in good health and CMV-seropositive. Each CDR3 is given without its conserved first and last residue.

len	j_gene	v_gene	CDR3aa
13	TRBJ2-5	TRBV18	ASDLQGAPGETQY
15	TRBJ1-5	TRBV27	ASSLYGLQGVRQPQH
15	TRBJ2-2	TRBV15	ATSRAPGLAGTGELF
11	TRBJ1-5	TRBV5-4	ASSLGGSQPQH
13	TRBJ1-2	TRBV28	ASSTPGQANYGYT
11	TRBJ1-2	TRBV29-1	SAGPTGDGGYT
13	TRBJ1-3	TRBV4-1	ASSLTESSGNTIY
10	TRBJ1-1	TRBV2	ATNQGGTEAF
10	TRBJ2-1	TRBV27	ASRSYSNEQF
12	TRBJ1-2	TRBV28	ASSGTGQHYGYT
9	TRBJ1-1	TRBV27	ASSGSSSAF
12	TRBJ2-7	TRBV30	AWSVFSGASEQY
11	TRBJ2-2	TRBV4-2	ASSLRELRELF
12	TRBJ2-1	TRBV5-4	ASSLQGNHNEQF
12	TRBJ2-7	TRBV27	ASGRDRDSHEQY
13	TRBJ2-7	TRBV7-8	ASSFFSGGAYEQY
12	NA	TRBV4-1	ASSQGADTYEQY
9	TRBJ2-7	TRBV5-1	ASSLGQLQY
12	TRBJ1-2	TRBV5-1	ASSLTGTGGGYT
11	TRBJ2-1	TRBV7-9	ASEQNSYNEQF
11	TRBJ2-7	TRBV2	ASSPGTPPRQY
15	TRBJ2-1	TRBV4-1	ASSQDPSGDIHNEQF
13	TRBJ2-5	TRBV27	ASSLRRTGMETQY
14	TRBJ2-1	TRBV5-8	ASRKTSGNVYNEQF
14	TRBJ2-7	TRBV5-1	ASSLGTGLSSYEQY
13	TRBJ1-4	TRBV4-1	ASSQQGQQNEKLF
14	TRBJ1-1	TRBV11-2	ASSHDPTGMNTEAF
12	TRBJ2-1	TRBV30	AWSPPPGQNEQF
12	TRBJ2-1	TRBV18	ASSRLGAYNEQF